The entry below describes one T cell receptor beta chain. No antigen is known for it. TCRdb reprocessed the 5' RACE reads via MiXCR and lists one record per CDR3 protein. The sample yields hundreds of thousands of distinct CDR3 sequences, 15% to 20% seen once. V dropped 7 bases and J dropped 8 bases, with 26 bases sitting between them. The CDR3 totals 16 residues. Germline CDR1 is LNHDA and CDR2 is SQIVND (reference sequence). This entry is derived from a study of identical twins. Points from the study as a whole: The models systematically underestimated how much out-of-frame TCR alpha was shared in monozygotic twins.

The same data also contributed to another study, on T cells expressing NK-cell markers. That study adds: One of the eight sequenced donors was seronegative, whereas the other seven were HCMV-seropositive.

Specimen: PBMCs. The chain uses TRBV19 and TRBJ1-2, with D maybe TRBD1 (6 bases). This clonotype originated in a woman aged 18 to 35 in good health. The chain's CDR3 is CASTPAGTTAISGYTF. In DNA, the CDR3 is TGTGCCAGTACCCCTGCCGGGACAACTGCTATATCCGGCTACACCTTC.